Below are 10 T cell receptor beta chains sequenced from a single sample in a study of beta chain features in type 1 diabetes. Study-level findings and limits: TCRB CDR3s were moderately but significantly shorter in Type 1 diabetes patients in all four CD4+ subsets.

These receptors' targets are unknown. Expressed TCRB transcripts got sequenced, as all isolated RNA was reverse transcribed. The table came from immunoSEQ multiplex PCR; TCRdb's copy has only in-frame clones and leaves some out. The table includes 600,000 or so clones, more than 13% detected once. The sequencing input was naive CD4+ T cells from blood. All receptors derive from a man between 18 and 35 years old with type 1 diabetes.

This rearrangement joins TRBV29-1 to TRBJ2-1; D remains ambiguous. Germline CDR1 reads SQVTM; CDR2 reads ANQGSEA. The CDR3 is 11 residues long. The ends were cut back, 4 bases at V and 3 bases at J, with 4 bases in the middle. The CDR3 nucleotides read TGCAGCGTTGTGGACTACAATGAGCAGTTCTTC. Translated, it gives CSVVDYNEQFF.

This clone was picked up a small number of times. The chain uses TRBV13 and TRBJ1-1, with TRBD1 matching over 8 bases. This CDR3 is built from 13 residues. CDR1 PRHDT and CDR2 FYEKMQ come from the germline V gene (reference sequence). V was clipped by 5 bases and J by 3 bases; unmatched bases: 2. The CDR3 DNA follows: TGTGCCAGCAGCCACAGGGGGGACACTGAAGCTTTCTTT. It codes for CASSHRGDTEAFF. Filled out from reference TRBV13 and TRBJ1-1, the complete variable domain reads AAGVIQSPRHLIKEKRETATLKCYPIPRHDTVYWYQQGPGQDPQFLISFYEKMQSDKGSIPDRFSAQQFSDYHSELNMSSLELGDSALYFCASSHRGDTEAFFGQGTRLTVV.

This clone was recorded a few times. The CDR3 nucleotides read TGTGCCTGGAAGGTGACAGGGATCTATGGCTACACCTTC. Translation: CAWKVTGIYGYTF. The chain employs TRBV30 and TRBJ1-2; 7 bases map to TRBD1. Germline CDR1 and CDR2: GTSNPN and SVGIG (reference sequence). Germline trimming cut 4 bases from V and 4 bases from J; bases unmatched to any gene: 6. The length of the CDR3 is 13 residues.

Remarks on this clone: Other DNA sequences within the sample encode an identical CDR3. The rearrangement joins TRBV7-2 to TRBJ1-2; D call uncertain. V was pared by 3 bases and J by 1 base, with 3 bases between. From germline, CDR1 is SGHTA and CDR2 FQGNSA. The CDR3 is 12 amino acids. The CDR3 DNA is TGTGCCAGCAGCTTTGATAACTATGGCTACACCTTC. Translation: CASSFDNYGYTF.

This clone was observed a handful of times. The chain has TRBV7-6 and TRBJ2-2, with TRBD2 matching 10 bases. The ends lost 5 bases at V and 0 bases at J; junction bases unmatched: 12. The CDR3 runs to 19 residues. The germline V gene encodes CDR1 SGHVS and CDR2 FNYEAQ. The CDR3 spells CASSERRTGTSANTGELFF. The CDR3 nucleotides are TGTGCCAGCAGCGAACGTAGAACCGGGACTAGCGCGAACACCGGGGAGCTGTTTTTT.

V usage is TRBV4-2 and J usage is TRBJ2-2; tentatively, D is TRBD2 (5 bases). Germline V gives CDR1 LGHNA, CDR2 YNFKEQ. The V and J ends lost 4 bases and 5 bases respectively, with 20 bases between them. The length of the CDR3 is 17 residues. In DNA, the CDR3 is TGTGCCAGCAGCCCTCTGGACGTGGGGTCGGGGACCGGGGAGCTGTTTTTT. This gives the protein CASSPLDVGSGTGELFF.

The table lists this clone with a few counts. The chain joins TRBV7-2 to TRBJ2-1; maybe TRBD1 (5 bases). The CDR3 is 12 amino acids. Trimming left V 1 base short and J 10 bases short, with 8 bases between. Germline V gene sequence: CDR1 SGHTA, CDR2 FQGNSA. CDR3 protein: CASSLEGFEQFF. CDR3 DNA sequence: TGTGCCAGCAGCTTAGAGGGGTTCGAGCAGTTCTTC.

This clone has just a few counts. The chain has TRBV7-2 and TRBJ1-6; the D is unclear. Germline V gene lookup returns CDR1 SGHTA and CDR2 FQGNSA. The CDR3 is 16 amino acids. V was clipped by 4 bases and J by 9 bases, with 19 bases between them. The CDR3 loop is CASSSPPGMMRSPLHF. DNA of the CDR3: TGTGCCAGCAGCTCGCCCCCCGGGATGATGCGTTCACCCCTCCACTTT.

CDR3 bases: TGTGCCAGCAGCTTATGGACAGGCCCCGCTCGGGAGCAGTACTTC. This sequence encodes CASSLWTGPAREQYF. The chain is built from TRBV7-2 and TRBJ2-7, with 7 bases lining up with TRBD1. CDR1 is SGHTA and CDR2 is FQGNSA in the germline V gene. V lost 2 bases, J lost 7 bases, and 11 bases stayed unmatched. This CDR3 region has 15 residues.

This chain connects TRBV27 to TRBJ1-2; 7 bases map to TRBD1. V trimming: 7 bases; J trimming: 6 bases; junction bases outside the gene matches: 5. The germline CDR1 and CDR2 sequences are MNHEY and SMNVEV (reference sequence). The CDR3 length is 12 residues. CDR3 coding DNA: TGTGCCAGCATCAAGGGGGCGAATGGCTACACCTTC. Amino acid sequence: CASIKGANGYTF.